This is a list of T cell receptor beta chains from one sample in a study of shared clonotypes between healthy human individuals. The assay was immunoSEQ multiplex PCR, and TCRdb's table has in-frame clones only and misses some. The sample gives over a million clones, 98% of which show up once; over 0.3% is in the top ten. The sample consisted of naive CD4+ T cells sorted from blood. The origin of the receptors is a man aged 25 to 40 in good health. Both conserved end residues are part of each CDR3. The D gene is left open where the match is weak.

D gene: -; V gene: TRBV2; J gene: TRBJ1-4; CDR3 DNA: TGTGCCAGCAAGGACACTTCAACTAATGAAAAACTGTTTTTT; CDR3 protein: CASKDTSTNEKLFF
D gene: -; V gene: TRBV18; J gene: TRBJ2-7; CDR3 DNA: TGTGCCAGCTCTCCTATGGCCACAGGATTCTACGAGCAGTACTTC; CDR3 protein: CASSPMATGFYEQYF
D gene: -; V gene: TRBV25-1; J gene: TRBJ1-5; CDR3 DNA: TGTGCCAGCAGTAGAGGGGACTCAGAAAATCAGCCCCAGCATTTT; CDR3 protein: CASSRGDSENQPQHF
D gene: -; V gene: TRBV19; J gene: TRBJ2-1; CDR3 DNA: TGTGCCGCCCCAAGTCGCGGGGTCAATGAGCAGTTCTTC; CDR3 protein: CAAPSRGVNEQFF
D gene: -; V gene: TRBV9; J gene: TRBJ2-7; CDR3 DNA: TGTGCCAGCAGCGTAGGGCTAGCCCTCGGCGAGCAGTACTTC; CDR3 protein: CASSVGLALGEQYF
D gene: TRBD1; V gene: TRBV11-2; J gene: TRBJ2-7; CDR3 DNA: TGTGCCAGCCAGGGGGCCCAACCCTACGAGCAGTACTTC; CDR3 protein: CASQGAQPYEQYF
D gene: TRBD1; V gene: TRBV29-1; J gene: TRBJ2-3; CDR3 DNA: TGCAGCGTTGACACAGGGGGAGATACGCAGTATTTT; CDR3 protein: CSVDTGGDTQYF
D gene: -; V gene: TRBV4-1; J gene: TRBJ2-7; CDR3 DNA: TGCGCCAGCAGCCAAGACCAAGATAGGTCCTACGAGCAGTACTTC; CDR3 protein: CASSQDQDRSYEQYF
D gene: -; V gene: TRBV7-2; J gene: TRBJ2-5; CDR3 DNA: TGTGCCAGCAGCTTCGGGGGCTCGGGGCAGGAGACCCAGTACTTC; CDR3 protein: CASSFGGSGQETQYF
D gene: -; V gene: TRBV28; J gene: TRBJ2-1; CDR3 DNA: TGTGCCAGCAGTTCCTGGCTGAAACGGAACTCCTACAATGAGCAGTTCTTC; CDR3 protein: CASSSWLKRNSYNEQFF
D gene: -; V gene: TRBV2; J gene: TRBJ2-7; CDR3 DNA: TGTGCCAGCAGTGATCAGGGGCAGGGCTACGAGCAGTACTTC; CDR3 protein: CASSDQGQGYEQYF
D gene: -; V gene: TRBV7-3; J gene: TRBJ2-1; CDR3 DNA: TGTGCCAGCAGCTTAAGGGGCTCCCGCGGCTTAAATGAGCAGTTCTTC; CDR3 protein: CASSLRGSRGLNEQFF
D gene: TRBD1; V gene: TRBV6-4; J gene: TRBJ1-5; CDR3 DNA: TGTGCCAGCAGTGACGGACAGGGGGGCGAGCCCCAGCATTTT; CDR3 protein: CASSDGQGGEPQHF
D gene: TRBD1; V gene: TRBV9; J gene: TRBJ1-2; CDR3 DNA: TGTGCCAGCAGCGCCTCGGACAGGGTCTATGGCTACACCTTC; CDR3 protein: CASSASDRVYGYTF